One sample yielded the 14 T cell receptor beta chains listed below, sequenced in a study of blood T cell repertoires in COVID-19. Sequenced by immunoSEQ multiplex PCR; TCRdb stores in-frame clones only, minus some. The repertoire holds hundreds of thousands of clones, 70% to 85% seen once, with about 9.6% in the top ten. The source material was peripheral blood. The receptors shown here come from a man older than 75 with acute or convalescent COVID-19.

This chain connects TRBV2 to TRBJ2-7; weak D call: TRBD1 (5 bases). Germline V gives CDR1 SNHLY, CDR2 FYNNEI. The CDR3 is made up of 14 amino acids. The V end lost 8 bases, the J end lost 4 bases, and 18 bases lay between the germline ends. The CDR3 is CASGARTNSYEQYF. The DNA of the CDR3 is TGTGCCAGCGGGGCGCGGACGAACAGTTACGAGCAGTACTTC.

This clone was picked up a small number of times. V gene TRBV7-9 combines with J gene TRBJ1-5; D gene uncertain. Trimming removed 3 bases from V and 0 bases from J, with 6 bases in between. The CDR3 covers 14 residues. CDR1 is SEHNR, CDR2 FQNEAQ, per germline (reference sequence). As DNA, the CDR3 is TGTGCCAGCAGCTTTTCAGATAGCAATCAGCCCCAGCATTTT. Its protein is CASSFSDSNQPQHF. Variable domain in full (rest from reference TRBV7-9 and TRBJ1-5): DTGVSQNPRHKITKRGQNVTFRCDPISEHNRLYWYRQTLGQGPEFLTYFQNEAQLEKSRLLSDRFSAERPKGSFSTLEIQRTEQGDSAMYLCASSFSDSNQPQHFGDGTRLSIL.

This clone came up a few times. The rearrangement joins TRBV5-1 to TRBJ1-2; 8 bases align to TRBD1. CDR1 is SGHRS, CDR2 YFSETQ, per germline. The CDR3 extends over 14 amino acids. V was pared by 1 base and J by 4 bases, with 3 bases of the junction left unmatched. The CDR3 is CASSLPGGAYGYTF. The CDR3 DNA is TGCGCCAGCAGCTTGCCAGGGGGCGCCTATGGCTACACCTTC.

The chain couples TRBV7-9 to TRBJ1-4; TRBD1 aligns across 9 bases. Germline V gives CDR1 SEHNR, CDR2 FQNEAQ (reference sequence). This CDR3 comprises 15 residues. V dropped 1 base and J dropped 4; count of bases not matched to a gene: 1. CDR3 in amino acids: CASSLGQGVNEKLFF. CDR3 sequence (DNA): TGTGCCAGCAGCTTAGGACAGGGGGTTAATGAAAAACTGTTTTTT.

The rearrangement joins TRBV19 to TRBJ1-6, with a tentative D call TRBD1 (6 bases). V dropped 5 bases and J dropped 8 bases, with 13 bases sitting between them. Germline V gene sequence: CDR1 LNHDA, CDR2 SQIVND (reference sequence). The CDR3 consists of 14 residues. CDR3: CASSGGYRDSPLHF. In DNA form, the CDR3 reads TGTGCCAGTAGTGGCGGCTACAGGGATTCACCCCTCCACTTT.

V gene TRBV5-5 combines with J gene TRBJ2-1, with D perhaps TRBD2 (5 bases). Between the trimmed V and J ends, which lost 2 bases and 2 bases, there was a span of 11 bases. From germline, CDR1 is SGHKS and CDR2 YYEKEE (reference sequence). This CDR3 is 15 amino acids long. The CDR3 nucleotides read TGTGCCAGCAGCTTAGAGGGCCTCACCTACAATGAGCAGTTCTTC. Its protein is CASSLEGLTYNEQFF. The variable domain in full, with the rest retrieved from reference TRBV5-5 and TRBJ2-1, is DAGVTQSPTHLIKTRGQQVTLRCSPISGHKSVSWYQQVLGQGPQFIFQYYEKEERGRGNFPDRFSARQFPNYSSELNVNALLLGDSALYLCASSLEGLTYNEQFFGPGTRLTVL.

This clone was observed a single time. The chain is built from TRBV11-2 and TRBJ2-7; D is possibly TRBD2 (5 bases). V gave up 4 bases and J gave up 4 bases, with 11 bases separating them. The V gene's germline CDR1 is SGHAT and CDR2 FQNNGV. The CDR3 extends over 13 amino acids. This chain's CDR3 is CASSSPRRYEQYF. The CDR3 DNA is TGTGCCAGCAGCTCACCCCGGAGGTACGAGCAGTACTTC.

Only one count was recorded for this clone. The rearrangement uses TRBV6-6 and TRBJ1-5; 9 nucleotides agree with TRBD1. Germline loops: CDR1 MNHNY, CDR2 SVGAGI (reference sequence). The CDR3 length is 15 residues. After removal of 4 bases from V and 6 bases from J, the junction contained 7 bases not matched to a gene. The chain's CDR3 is CASSSPGQGIQPQHF. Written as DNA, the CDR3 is TGTGCCAGCAGTTCCCCGGGACAGGGTATTCAGCCCCAGCATTTT.

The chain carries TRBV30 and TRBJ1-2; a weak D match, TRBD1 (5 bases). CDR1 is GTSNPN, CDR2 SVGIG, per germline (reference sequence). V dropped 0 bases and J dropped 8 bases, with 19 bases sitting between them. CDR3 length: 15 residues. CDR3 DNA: TGTGCCTGGAGTGTATCTCTAGGCAGGAAGGGGGGCTACACCTTC. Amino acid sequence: CAWSVSLGRKGGYTF.

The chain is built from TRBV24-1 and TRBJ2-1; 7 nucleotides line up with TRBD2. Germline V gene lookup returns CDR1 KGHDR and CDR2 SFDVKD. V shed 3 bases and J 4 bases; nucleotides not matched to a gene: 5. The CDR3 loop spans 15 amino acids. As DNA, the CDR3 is TGTGCCACCAGTGATACGGGACTACTTTACAATGAGCAGTTCTTC. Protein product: CATSDTGLLYNEQFF.

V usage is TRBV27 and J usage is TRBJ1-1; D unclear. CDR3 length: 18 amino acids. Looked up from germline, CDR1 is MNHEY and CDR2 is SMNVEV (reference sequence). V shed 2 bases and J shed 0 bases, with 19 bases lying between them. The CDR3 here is CASSLPPVTKKLNTEAFF. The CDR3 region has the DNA TGTGCCAGCAGTTTACCCCCGGTCACGAAGAAATTGAACACTGAAGCTTTCTTT.

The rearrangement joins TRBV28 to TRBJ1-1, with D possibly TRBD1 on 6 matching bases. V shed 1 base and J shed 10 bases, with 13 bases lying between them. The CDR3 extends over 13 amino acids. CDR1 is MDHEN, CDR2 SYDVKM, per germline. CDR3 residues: CASSLLRGGVAFF. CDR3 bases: TGTGCCAGCAGTTTATTGAGGGGGGGAGTAGCTTTCTTT.

The CDR3 DNA is TGCGCCAGCAGCCACCAGCCGGGGGGACAAATTAATGAGCAGTTCTTC. Translated, it gives CASSHQPGGQINEQFF. The chain uses TRBV4-1 and TRBJ2-1, with a weak D call TRBD2 (7 bases). Germline loops: CDR1 MGHRA, CDR2 YSYEKL. CDR3 length: 16 residues. V gave up 3 bases and J gave up 7 bases, with 19 bases separating them.

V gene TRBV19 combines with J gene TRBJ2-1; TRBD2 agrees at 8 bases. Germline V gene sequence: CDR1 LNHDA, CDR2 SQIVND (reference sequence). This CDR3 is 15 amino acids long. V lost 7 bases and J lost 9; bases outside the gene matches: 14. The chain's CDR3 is CASITLGGGRGEQFF. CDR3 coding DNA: TGTGCCAGTATCACCCTCGGCGGGGGGCGCGGTGAGCAGTTCTTC.